This passage covers 19 T cell receptor beta chains from one sample sequenced in a study of blood T cell repertoires in COVID-19. This table comes from immunoSEQ multiplex PCR, and its TCRdb copy is limited to in-frame clones, with some not included. This sample yields over 95,000 clones, of which around nine tenths are seen a single time; roughly 8.9% belongs to the top ten. The sample was peripheral blood. These receptors were taken from a woman between 65 and 79 years old who had recovered from COVID-19.

This chain uses TRBV5-4 with TRBJ1-1; D unresolved. This CDR3 spans 14 amino acids. Trimming took 4 bases from V and 10 from J, leaving 20 bases between them. Germline CDR1 SGHNT, CDR2 YYREEE (reference sequence). CDR3 sequence (DNA): TGTGCCAGCAGCCCCCCCAATTCGGCAGGCGCAGCTTTCTTT. This sequence encodes CASSPPNSAGAAFF.

This chain links TRBV5-6 with TRBJ1-1; weak D call: TRBD1 (5 bases). V gave up 4 bases and J gave up 1 base, with 8 bases separating them. The length of the CDR3 is 13 residues. Germline CDR1 is SGHDT and CDR2 is YYEEEE. This CDR3 reads CASSAGRNTEAFF. Here the CDR3 DNA reads TGTGCCAGCAGCGCGGGACGGAACACTGAAGCTTTCTTT.

V gene TRBV6-5 combines with J gene TRBJ2-7; 9 nucleotides line up with TRBD1. The CDR3 is 14 amino acids. The germline gives CDR1 MNHEY, CDR2 SVGAGI. V was clipped by 8 bases and J by 2 bases; unmatched bases: 7. Written as DNA, the CDR3 is TGTGCCAGCGGGAGTGGGACAGGGACCTACGAGCAGTACTTC. Its translation: CASGSGTGTYEQYF.

In its sample, this clone was seen a few times. J is TRBJ2-2 and V is TRBV29-1, with 8 nucleotides matching TRBD1. The CDR3 is 13 amino acids. From germline, CDR1 is SQVTM and CDR2 ANQGSEA. Trimming cost V 8 bases and J 1 base; bases outside gene matches: 3. In nucleotides, the CDR3 is TGCAGCTTGACAGGGGAGAACACCGGGGAGCTGTTTTTT. Amino acids: CSLTGENTGELFF.

The V gene is TRBV9, the J gene TRBJ2-7; the D gene is possibly TRBD1 (6 bases). This CDR3 is 16 amino acids long. The V gene lost 0 bases and the J gene lost 4 bases, with 17 bases spanning the gap. Germline V lookup: CDR1 SGDLS, CDR2 YYNGEE. This CDR3 is CASSVEATGPTYEQYF. In nucleotides, the CDR3 is TGTGCCAGCAGCGTAGAGGCTACAGGGCCCACTTACGAGCAGTACTTC.

The chain joins TRBV3-1 (or the pseudogene TRBV3-2) to TRBJ1-6, with D possibly matching TRBD1 (5 bases). Germline values: CDR1 LGHDT, CDR2 YNNKEL (reference sequence). CDR3 size: 15 residues. V was pared by 4 bases and J by 9 bases, with 16 bases between. The CDR3 bases are TGTGCCAGCAGCCCCCCCCTGCAGGGAGGTTCACCCCTCCACTTT. Amino acids: CASSPPLQGGSPLHF.

This clone was detected a few times. This chain's CDR3 is CASSQDGSLTGELFF. CDR3 sequence (DNA): TGTGCCAGCAGCCAAGATGGCTCTCTCACCGGGGAGCTGTTTTTT. The chain carries TRBV4-2 and TRBJ2-2; D unclear. The V gene lost 0 bases and the J gene lost 4 bases, with 9 bases spanning the gap. The CDR3 is 15 amino acids. In germline, CDR1 is LGHNA, CDR2 YNFKEQ.

The V gene is TRBV28, the J gene TRBJ2-7; D ambiguous. CDR3 length equals 12 residues. Trimming removed 6 bases from V and 3 bases from J, with 9 bases in between. CDR1 is MDHEN, CDR2 SYDVKM, per germline. Here the CDR3 DNA reads TGTGCCAGCAGCCATACTGTCTACGAGCAGTACTTC. Protein: CASSHTVYEQYF.

The chain links TRBV28 to TRBJ2-5, with TRBD2 identical over 9 bases. Germline V CDR1 and CDR2: MDHEN, SYDVKM. There are 15 residues in the CDR3. J lost 1 base, V lost 1 base, and 1 base had no gene match. This CDR3 is CASSLFSGGQETQYF. The CDR3, as DNA: TGTGCCAGCAGTTTATTTAGCGGGGGCCAAGAGACCCAGTACTTC.

The chain uses TRBV27 and TRBJ2-2, with D possibly TRBD2 on 6 matching bases. The CDR3 has 15 residues. Trimming left V 4 bases short and J 6 bases short, with 15 bases between. CDR1 is MNHEY, CDR2 SMNVEV, per germline (reference sequence). The CDR3 DNA follows: TGTGCCAGCAGTTGGGCCCAGGAGGGCTCCGGGGAGCTGTTTTTT. Translation gives CASSWAQEGSGELFF.

The chain joins TRBV29-1 to TRBJ2-1; D is possibly TRBD2 (7 bases). Germline-derived CDR1 and CDR2 are SQVTM and ANQGSEA. The CDR3 loop spans 12 amino acids. The CDR3 spells CCVGEGGNEQFF. The CDR3, as DNA: TGCTGTGTGGGGGAGGGGGGGAATGAGCAGTTCTTC.

This clone was seen just once. The chain recombines TRBV28 with TRBJ1-5; possible D gene TRBD1, 6 bases. Looked up from germline, CDR1 is MDHEN and CDR2 is SYDVKM. V dropped 2 bases and J dropped 7 bases, with 18 bases sitting between them. CDR3 length: 16 residues. Here the CDR3 DNA reads TGTGCCAGCAGTTTAAGGGACACCCGAAGAAGGCAGCCCCAGCATTTT. Its protein product is CASSLRDTRRRQPQHF.

The chain employs TRBV19 and TRBJ1-2; the D gene is possibly TRBD1 (5 bases). Trimming cost V 2 bases and J 10 bases, with 11 bases left between them. Germline V gives CDR1 LNHDA, CDR2 SQIVND (reference sequence). The CDR3 runs 12 residues. The CDR3, as DNA: TGTGCCAGTAGTATAAGGGGAGGGACCTACACCTTC. This codes for CASSIRGGTYTF. The whole variable domain, remainder taken from reference TRBV19 and TRBJ1-2, is DGGITQSPKYLFRKEGQNVTLSCEQNLNHDAMYWYRQDPGQGLRLIYYSQIVNDFQKGDIAEGYSVSREKKESFPLTVTSAQKNPTAFYLCASSIRGGTYTFGSGTRLTVV.

The table lists this clone with a count of one. The chain employs TRBV12-3 or TRBV12-4 and TRBJ1-2; D is perhaps TRBD1 (5 bases). The CDR3 consists of 13 residues. V shed 4 bases and J shed 3 bases, with 9 bases lying between them. Written as DNA, the CDR3 is TGTGCCAGCAGTTCAGGGTTGTACTATGGCTACACCTTC. Its translation: CASSSGLYYGYTF.

This clone appeared once. V is TRBV30 and J is TRBJ2-5; TRBD2 aligns across 15 bases. Germline-derived CDR1 and CDR2 are GTSNPN and SVGIG (reference sequence). V was pared by 5 bases and J by 5 bases, with 9 bases of the junction left unmatched. The CDR3 extends over 16 amino acids. CDR3 residues: CAWDIGLAGGPETQYF. CDR3 nucleotides: TGTGCCTGGGACATCGGACTAGCGGGAGGGCCGGAGACCCAGTACTTC.

The chain joins TRBV28 to TRBJ1-2; weak D call: TRBD1 (5 bases). This CDR3 comprises 14 residues. From germline, CDR1 is MDHEN and CDR2 SYDVKM. V dropped 7 bases and J dropped 5 bases, with 17 bases sitting between them. CDR3 sequence reads: CASNPPGNAYGYTF. Written as DNA, the CDR3 is TGTGCCAGCAACCCTCCAGGGAACGCTTATGGCTACACCTTC.

The chain links TRBV2 to TRBJ1-1; 8 nucleotides match TRBD1. The CDR3 runs 14 residues. In germline, CDR1 is SNHLY, CDR2 FYNNEI. Unmatched junction bases numbered 5, after V lost 5 bases and J lost 3 bases. The CDR3 loop is CASSITGGDTEAFF. CDR3 coding DNA: TGTGCCAGCAGTATCACAGGGGGGGACACTGAAGCTTTCTTT.

The chain couples TRBV12-3 or TRBV12-4 to TRBJ1-1; 7 bases match TRBD1. J gave up 8 bases and V 6 bases, and 6 bases lay outside the gene matches. The CDR3 contains 12 residues. CDR3 region: CASSPRGQEAFF. The DNA for the CDR3 is TGTGCCAGCAGCCCGAGGGGACAGGAAGCTTTCTTT.

This chain links TRBV3-1 (or the pseudogene TRBV3-2) with TRBJ2-3, with 8 bases identical to TRBD2. Germline assignment: CDR1 LGHDT and CDR2 YNNKEL (reference sequence). This CDR3 is 14 amino acids long. V dropped 5 bases and J dropped 0; count of bases not matched to a gene: 1. CDR3 sequence reads: CASSRLASTDTQYF. The CDR3 nucleotides are TGTGCCAGCAGCAGACTAGCGAGCACAGATACGCAGTATTTT.